The 21 T cell receptor beta chains listed next were all sequenced from one sample in a study of cytomegalovirus exposure and HLA in healthy donors. It was with 60 Vbeta and 13 Jbeta primers that the PCR ran. Measured with immunoSEQ multiplex PCR; TCRdb has only the in-frame clones, and not every one. The table has around 150,000 clones, about 82% seen once; the top ten hold around 5%. The sequencing input was PBMCs. These receptors were taken from a man aged 30 to 39 in good health.

V usage is TRBV9 and J usage is TRBJ1-4, with D tentatively TRBD1 (6 bases). The CDR3 has 16 residues. The V end lost 4 bases, the J end lost 3 bases, and 16 bases lay between the germline ends. CDR1 and CDR2 from the germline V gene are SGDLS and YYNGEE. The chain's CDR3 is CASSPRTGSANEKLFF. CDR3 DNA: TGTGCCAGCAGCCCCCGTACAGGGTCGGCTAATGAAAAACTGTTTTTT. Filled out from reference TRBV9 and TRBJ1-4, the complete variable domain reads DSGVTQTPKHLITATGQRVTLRCSPRSGDLSVYWYQQSLDQGLQFLIQYYNGEERAKGNILERFSAQQFPDLHSELNLSSLELGDSALYFCASSPRTGSANEKLFFGSGTQLSVL.

The chain joins TRBV6-1 to TRBJ2-7; 8 nucleotides align to TRBD2. This CDR3 contains 15 residues. V gave up 6 bases and J gave up 3 bases; unmatched junction bases: 10. Germline lookup yields CDR1 MNHNS and CDR2 SASEGT. CDR3 nucleotides: TGTGCCAGCAGGCCCCTGGTCGGGGGGGGCTACGAGCAGTACTTC. It specifies CASRPLVGGGYEQYF.

This clone was observed a single time. The J gene is TRBJ2-4, the V gene TRBV7-2; 9 bases agree with TRBD2. CDR3 length equals 15 residues. The ends lost 3 bases at V and 3 bases at J; junction bases unmatched: 3. Germline CDR1 reads SGHTA; CDR2 reads FQGNSA. The CDR3 DNA is TGTGCCAGCAGCTTGCGCGGGAGGGGCAAAAACATTCAGTACTTC. Protein product: CASSLRGRGKNIQYF.

CDR3 sequence: CSVMATGELFF. In nucleotides, the CDR3 is TGCAGCGTCATGGCTACCGGGGAGCTGTTTTTT. The J gene is TRBJ2-2, the V gene TRBV29-1; the D is unclear. Trimming removed 6 bases from V and 5 bases from J, with 7 bases in between. The germline CDR1 and CDR2 sequences are SQVTM and ANQGSEA. The CDR3 spans 11 residues.

The chain has TRBV2 and TRBJ2-1; weak D call: TRBD2 (6 bases). V lost 6 bases and J 4 bases, leaving 16 bases between the germline ends. Germline V CDR1 and CDR2: SNHLY, FYNNEI. The CDR3 loop spans 15 amino acids. Written as DNA, the CDR3 is TGTGCCAGCAGACCAACAAGGCGGGGATACAATGAGCAGTTCTTC. Amino acid sequence: CASRPTRRGYNEQFF.

The J gene is TRBJ2-5, the V gene TRBV28, with D possibly being TRBD2 (6 bases). The CDR3 has 16 amino acids. The V gene's germline CDR1 is MDHEN and CDR2 SYDVKM. V was cut by 6 bases and J by 4 bases, with 21 bases left in between. This CDR3 is CASRDPGGPAGETQYF. The CDR3 DNA follows: TGTGCCAGCAGAGACCCTGGAGGTCCAGCGGGAGAGACCCAGTACTTC.

About this clone: One end of the junction does not line up with germline, which may come from a read error. V gene TRBV6-6 combines with J gene TRBJ1-1; no clear D. CDR1 and CDR2 (germline): MNHNY, SVGAGI (reference sequence). This CDR3 spans 15 amino acids. DNA of the CDR3: TGTGCCAGCAGACCAACAGAAAACATGAACACTGAAGCTTCCTTT. Protein: CASRPTENMNTEASF.

The chain uses TRBV6-5 and TRBJ1-1, with no clear D. This CDR3 spans 15 amino acids. V gave up 2 bases and J gave up 1 base, with 11 bases separating them. Per germline, CDR1 MNHEY and CDR2 SVGAGI. Here the CDR3 reads CASSYGGARNTEAFF. CDR3 coding DNA: TGTGCCAGCAGTTACGGTGGAGCAAGGAACACTGAAGCTTTCTTT.

This clone showed up just once. The gene calls are TRBV2 and TRBJ2-1; TRBD2 agrees at 14 bases. In germline, CDR1 is SNHLY, CDR2 FYNNEI. The CDR3 loop spans 14 amino acids. Trimming cost V 8 bases and J 12 bases; bases outside gene matches: 9. In DNA, the CDR3 is TGTGCCAGCGGCCCGGGACTAGCGGGAGTCCGGCAGTTCTTC. Encoded protein: CASGPGLAGVRQFF.

This clone was found a few times. V and J are TRBV7-2 and TRBJ1-2; tentatively, D is TRBD1 (5 bases). The CDR3 length is 12 residues. V lost 3 bases and J 8 bases, leaving 10 bases between the germline ends. Germline CDR1 and CDR2: SGHTA and FQGNSA. In DNA form, the CDR3 reads TGTGCCAGCAGCTTGGGGCCACGGGGCTACACCTTC. Its protein product is CASSLGPRGYTF.

V usage is TRBV18 and J usage is TRBJ1-2, with D unresolved. Germline V gene lookup returns CDR1 KGHSH and CDR2 LQKENI. There are 13 residues in the CDR3. V dropped 6 bases and J dropped 4 bases, with 12 bases sitting between them. The CDR3 sequence is CASSPQDSYGYTF. The CDR3 coding sequence is TGTGCCAGCTCTCCTCAGGATTCCTATGGCTACACCTTC.

This clone has just one count. The rearrangement links TRBV5-1 to TRBJ1-1; 9 positions match TRBD1. Germline loops: CDR1 SGHRS, CDR2 YFSETQ. Trimming removed 4 bases from V and 5 bases from J; junction bases left unmatched: 9. This CDR3 contains 15 residues. CDR3 bases: TGCGCCAGCAGCAGCACAGGGGGCGCGGGAACTGAAGCTTTCTTT. Its protein product is CASSSTGGAGTEAFF.

The gene calls are TRBV7-9 and TRBJ2-5; 7 bases fit TRBD2. Germline loops: CDR1 SEHNR, CDR2 FQNEAQ (reference sequence). The CDR3 has 15 residues. The V and J ends lost 5 bases and 5 bases, in that order; junction bases with no gene match: 11. For the CDR3, the DNA is TGTGCCAGCAGCCCCCGACTAGCCCTGGGCGAGACCCAGTACTTC. Its protein is CASSPRLALGETQYF.

This chain connects TRBV30 to TRBJ2-3; tentatively, D is TRBD2 (5 bases). V lost 3 bases to trimming and J lost 2 bases, with 12 bases between them. Germline V gene sequence: CDR1 GTSNPN, CDR2 SVGIG (reference sequence). This CDR3 spans 14 amino acids. CDR3 sequence (DNA): TGTGCCTGGAGACTAGACTCGTACACAGATACGCAGTATTTT. This translates into CAWRLDSYTDTQYF.

The chain recombines TRBV4-1 with TRBJ2-7, with 7 bases fitting TRBD1. The V segment lost 4 bases and the J segment 6 bases; nucleotides outside the gene matches: 12. The CDR3 is made up of 15 amino acids. Germline CDR1 MGHRA, CDR2 YSYEKL. The CDR3 DNA sequence: TGCGCCAGCAGCCCCACGGACAGGATCTCTTCCGAGCAGTACTTC. Its translation: CASSPTDRISSEQYF.

The chain recombines TRBV11-2 with TRBJ2-1; D ambiguous. V was cut by 4 bases and J by 0 bases, with 7 bases left in between. Germline loops: CDR1 SGHAT, CDR2 FQNNGV. This CDR3 spans 14 amino acids. This chain's CDR3 is CASSSSFSYNEQFF. In DNA form, the CDR3 reads TGTGCCAGCAGCTCCTCTTTCTCCTACAATGAGCAGTTCTTC.

This clone was seen a few times. The chain carries TRBV30 and TRBJ1-3, with 7 bases identical to TRBD1. With V trimmed by 2 bases and J by 4 bases, 5 bases remained unmatched. The CDR3 sequence is 14 residues long. Per germline, CDR1 GTSNPN and CDR2 SVGIG (reference sequence). The DNA for the CDR3 is TGTGCCTGGAGTCCTCCGGACAGGGGAAACACCATATATTTT. Translated: CAWSPPDRGNTIYF.

This clone was counted between two and nine times. V gene TRBV7-8 combines with J gene TRBJ2-7, with D maybe TRBD1 (6 bases). The V end was cut by 6 bases, the J end by 5 bases, with 11 bases between. This CDR3 comprises 12 residues. Looked up from germline, CDR1 is SGHVS and CDR2 is FQNEAQ. The CDR3 spells CASSTGSHEQYF. The CDR3 nucleotides are TGTGCCAGCAGTACAGGGTCCCACGAGCAGTACTTC.

This rearrangement joins TRBV27 to TRBJ2-2; maybe TRBD1 (6 bases). The CDR3 has 14 amino acids. V lost 8 bases to trimming and J lost 5 bases, with 15 bases between them. Germline V CDR1 and CDR2: MNHEY, SMNVEV (reference sequence). CDR3 sequence (DNA): TGTGCCAGCTATGACAGGAGCTTTACCGGGGAGCTGTTTTTT. Amino acids: CASYDRSFTGELFF.

V usage is TRBV5-1 and J usage is TRBJ1-5; weak D call: TRBD1 (6 bases). Germline V gene sequence: CDR1 SGHRS, CDR2 YFSETQ. V lost 0 bases, J lost 5 bases, and 9 bases lay in between. The CDR3 has 14 amino acids. The CDR3, as DNA: TGCGCCAGCAGCTTGGGGGACAAGGATCAGCCCCAGCATTTT. As protein: CASSLGDKDQPQHF.

The V call is TRBV4-3, the J call TRBJ2-7, with 9 bases matching TRBD1. This CDR3 comprises 13 residues. Germline CDR1 LGHNA, CDR2 YSLEER. With V trimmed by 3 bases and J by 7 bases, 4 bases remained unmatched. Written as DNA, the CDR3 is TGCGCCAGCAGCCACCGACAGGGGGGTGAGCAGTACTTC. Protein sequence: CASSHRQGGEQYF.